These T cell receptor beta chains were read from a single sample in a study of cytomegalovirus exposure and HLA in healthy donors. The table came from immunoSEQ multiplex PCR; TCRdb's copy has only in-frame clones and leaves some out. The sample includes around 150,000 clones, around three quarters of them seen just once. The source material was PBMCs. These receptors originate from a woman between 40 and 50 years old in good health and CMV-seronegative. Both conserved end residues are part of each CDR3. D genes are given only for firm matches. Size tells how often a clone was seen (once, few, many) or the class of an expanded clone, and some rows leave it out.

>TRBV25-1|-|TRBJ1-2|-|13
TGTGCCAGCAGTGACAGGGAAGAGTGGGGCTACACCTTC
CASSDREEWGYTF
>TRBV5-1|-|TRBJ2-1|-|17
TGCGCCAGCAGGGGCTCTCAGCCAGGGTTCTCCTACAATGAGCAGTTCTTC
CASRGSQPGFSYNEQFF
>TRBV5-5|-|TRBJ1-5|-|18
TGTGCCAGCAGCTTGGCCTCGGGGGGCCTCCCGAACACTCAGCCCCAGCATTTT
CASSLASGGLPNTQPQHF
>TRBV7-8|-|TRBJ1-1|-|13
TGTGCCAGCACCGCTGTCAGGTACACTGAAGCTTTCTTT
CASTAVRYTEAFF
>TRBV5-1|TRBD1|TRBJ1-6|-|16
TGCGCCAGCAGCTCACAGGGGGCCAAGGGTAATTCACCCCTCCACTTT
CASSSQGAKGNSPLHF
>TRBV29-1|TRBD2|TRBJ2-7|-|13
TGCAGCGTTCTTAGCGGGGAAGTCTACGAGCAGTACTTC
CSVLSGEVYEQYF
>TRBV6-5|TRBD2|TRBJ2-1|-|16
TGTGCCAGCAGTTTACTAGCGGGAGCGCAAGACAATGAGCAGTTCTTC
CASSLLAGAQDNEQFF
>TRBV29-1|TRBD2|TRBJ2-1|-|14
TGCAGCGTTGAATGGCGGGAGGCCTACAATGAGCAGTTCTTC
CSVEWREAYNEQFF
>TRBV19|-|TRBJ1-1|-|13
TGTGCCAGCTACAGGGTTGAAGTGGCTGAAGCTTTCTTT
CASYRVEVAEAFF
>TRBV15|-|TRBJ1-1|few|13
TGTGCCACCAGTGGGGGGAAGAACACTGAAGCTTTCTTT
CATSGGKNTEAFF
>TRBV6-5|-|TRBJ1-1|-|14
TGTGCCAGCAGTTACTCGACAGGGAACACTGAAGCTTTCTTT
CASSYSTGNTEAFF
>TRBV6-4|-|TRBJ1-1|-|13
TGTGCCAGCAGCTCCAGTCCTCTCGCTGAAGCTTTCTTT
CASSSSPLAEAFF
>TRBV6-6|TRBD2|TRBJ2-7|large|13
TGTGCCAGCAATAAGCGGGAGGGCCACGAGCAGTACTTC
CASNKREGHEQYF
>TRBV6-5|-|TRBJ2-1|-|15
TGTGCCAGCAGAACAGGGGGGGGGACTTACAATGAGCAGTTCTTC
CASRTGGGTYNEQFF
>TRBV28|-|TRBJ1-1|-|16
TGTGCCAGCAGTCCCCCCTGGGGCCGTGGGTGGACTGAAGCTTTCTTT
CASSPPWGRGWTEAFF
>TRBV5-1|-|TRBJ2-1|-|14
TGCGCCAGCAGGCCCCAGGGTACGAGCAATGAGCAGTTCTTC
CASRPQGTSNEQFF
>TRBV18|-|TRBJ1-2|-|13
TGTGCCAGCTCACCTGATCCAGTTTATGGCTACACCTTC
CASSPDPVYGYTF
>TRBV30|-|TRBJ1-1|-|13
TGTGCCTGGAGCCATGGAGAGGGTACCGAAGCTTTCTTT
CAWSHGEGTEAFF